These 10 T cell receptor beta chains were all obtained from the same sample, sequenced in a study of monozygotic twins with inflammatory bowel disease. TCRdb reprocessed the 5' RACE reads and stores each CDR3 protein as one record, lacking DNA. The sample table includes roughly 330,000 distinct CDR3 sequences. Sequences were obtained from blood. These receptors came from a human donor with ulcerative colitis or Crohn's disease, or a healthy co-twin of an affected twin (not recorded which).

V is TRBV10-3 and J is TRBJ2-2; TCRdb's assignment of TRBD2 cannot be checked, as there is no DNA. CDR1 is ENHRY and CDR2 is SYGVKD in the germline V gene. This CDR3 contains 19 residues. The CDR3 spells CAISVLRLAGPANTGELFF.

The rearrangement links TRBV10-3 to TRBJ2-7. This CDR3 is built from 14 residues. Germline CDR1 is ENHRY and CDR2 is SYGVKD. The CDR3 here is CAISDIGGAYEQYF.

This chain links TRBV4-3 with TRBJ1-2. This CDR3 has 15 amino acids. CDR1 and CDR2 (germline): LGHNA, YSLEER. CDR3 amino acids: CASSQETSQPYGYTF.

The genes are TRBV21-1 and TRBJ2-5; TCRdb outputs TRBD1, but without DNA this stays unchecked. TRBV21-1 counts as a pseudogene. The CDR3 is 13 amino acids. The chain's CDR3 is CAGGTGKRETQYF.

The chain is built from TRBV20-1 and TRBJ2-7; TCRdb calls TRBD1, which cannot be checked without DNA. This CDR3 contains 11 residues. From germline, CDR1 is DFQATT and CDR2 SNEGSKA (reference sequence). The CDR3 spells CSAGQAFEQYF.

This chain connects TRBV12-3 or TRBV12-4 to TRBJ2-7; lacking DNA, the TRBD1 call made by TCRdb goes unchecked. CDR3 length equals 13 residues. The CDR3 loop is CASSSSTGIEQYF.

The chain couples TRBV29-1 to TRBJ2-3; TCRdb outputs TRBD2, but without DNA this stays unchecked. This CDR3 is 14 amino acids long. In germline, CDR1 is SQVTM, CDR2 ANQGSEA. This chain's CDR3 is CSVDWLAGDGTQYF.

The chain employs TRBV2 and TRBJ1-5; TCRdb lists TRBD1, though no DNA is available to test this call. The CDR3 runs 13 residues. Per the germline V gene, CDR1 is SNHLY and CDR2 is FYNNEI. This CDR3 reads CASSEGEQQPQHF.

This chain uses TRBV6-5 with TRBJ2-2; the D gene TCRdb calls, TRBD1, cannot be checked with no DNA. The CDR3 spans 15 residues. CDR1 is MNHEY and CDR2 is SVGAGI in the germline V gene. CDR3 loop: CASSYTGGNTGELFF.

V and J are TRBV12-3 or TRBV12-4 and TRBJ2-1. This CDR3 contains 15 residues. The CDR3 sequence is CASSFLGRTTNEQFF.